This TCR beta chain was profiled in a study of vaccination and CD4 T cells after COVID-19. Study-wide context: Six males and four females, two of them Hispanic, were enrolled as convalescents. SARS-CoV-2, HCoV-NL63, HCoV-OC43 and HCoV-229E supplied the overlapping spike peptides used to stimulate cells. Samples taken post-COVID came a median around 100 days after diagnosis, ranging from 35 to 161.

General observations from the study: Spike mono-reactivity was evident in 304 of the 307 vaccine-specific clones derived from convalescent patients.

Treatment meaning: approximately nine-day PBMC culture with coronavirus spike peptide pools or control peptides (ViraFEST assay). The Oncomine TCR Beta short-read assay was applied to DNA of cultured CD4+ T cells. MiXCR was run by TCRdb on the PCR reads, yielding one entry per CDR3 protein. The table lists around 20,000 distinct CDR3 sequences, around 52% of them singletons. In its sample, this clonotype was seen a few times. The antigen is undetermined. There are 14 residues in the CDR3. V was shortened by 4 bases and J by 6 bases, with 12 bases between the two germline ends. Germline lookup yields CDR1 MNHNS and CDR2 SASEGT.

Sequences were obtained from CD4+ T cells from blood, cultured in vitro. This chain connects TRBV6-1 to TRBJ2-2; tentative D call: TRBD1 (6 bases). The clonotype comes from a human donor who had recovered from COVID-19. Here the CDR3 DNA reads TGTGCCAGCAGTGGACACACAGGGTCCGGGGAGCTGTTTTTT. It is translated as CASSGHTGSGELFF.